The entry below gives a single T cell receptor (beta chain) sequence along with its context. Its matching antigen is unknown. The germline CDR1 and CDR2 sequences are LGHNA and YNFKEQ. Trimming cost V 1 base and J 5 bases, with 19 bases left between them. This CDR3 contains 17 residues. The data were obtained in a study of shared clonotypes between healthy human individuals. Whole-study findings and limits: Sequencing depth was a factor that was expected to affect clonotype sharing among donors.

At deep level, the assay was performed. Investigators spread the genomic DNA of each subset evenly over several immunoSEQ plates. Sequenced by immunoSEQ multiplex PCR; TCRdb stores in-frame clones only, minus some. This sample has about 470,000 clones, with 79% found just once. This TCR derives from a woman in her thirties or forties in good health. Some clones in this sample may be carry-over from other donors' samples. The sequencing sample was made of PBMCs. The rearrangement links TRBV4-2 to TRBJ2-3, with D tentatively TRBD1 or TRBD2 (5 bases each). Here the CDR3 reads CASSQVSQVRGGDTQYF. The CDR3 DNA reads TGTGCCAGCAGCCAAGTCTCGCAGGTCCGGGGCGGAGATACGCAGTATTTT.